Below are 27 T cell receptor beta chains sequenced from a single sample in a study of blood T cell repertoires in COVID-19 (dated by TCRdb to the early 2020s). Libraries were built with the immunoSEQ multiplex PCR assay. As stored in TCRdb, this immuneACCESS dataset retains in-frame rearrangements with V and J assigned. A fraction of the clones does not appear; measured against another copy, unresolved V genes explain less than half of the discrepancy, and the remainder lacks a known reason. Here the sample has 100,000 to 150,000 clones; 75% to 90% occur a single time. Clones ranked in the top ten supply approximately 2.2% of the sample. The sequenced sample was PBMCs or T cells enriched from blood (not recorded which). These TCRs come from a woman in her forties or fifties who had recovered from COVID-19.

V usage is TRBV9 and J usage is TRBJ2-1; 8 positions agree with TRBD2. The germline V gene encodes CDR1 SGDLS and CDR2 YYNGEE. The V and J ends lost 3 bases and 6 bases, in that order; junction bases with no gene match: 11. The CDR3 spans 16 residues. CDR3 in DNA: TGTGCCAGCAGCGGAACCGGGACTAGGGTAGGCAATGAGCAGTTCTTC. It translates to CASSGTGTRVGNEQFF.

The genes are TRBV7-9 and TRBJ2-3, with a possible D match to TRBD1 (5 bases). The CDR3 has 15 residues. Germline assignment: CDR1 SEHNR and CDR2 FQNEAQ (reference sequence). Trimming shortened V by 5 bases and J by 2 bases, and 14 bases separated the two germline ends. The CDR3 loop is CASSPYVGDTDTQYF. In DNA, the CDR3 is TGTGCCAGCAGCCCCTATGTAGGGGACACAGATACGCAGTATTTT.

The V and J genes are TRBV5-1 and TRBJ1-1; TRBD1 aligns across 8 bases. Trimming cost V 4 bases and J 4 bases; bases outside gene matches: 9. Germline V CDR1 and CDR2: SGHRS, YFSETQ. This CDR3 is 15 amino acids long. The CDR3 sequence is CASSNGRQGATEAFF. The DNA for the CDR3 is TGCGCCAGCAGCAATGGTCGCCAGGGGGCCACTGAAGCTTTCTTT.

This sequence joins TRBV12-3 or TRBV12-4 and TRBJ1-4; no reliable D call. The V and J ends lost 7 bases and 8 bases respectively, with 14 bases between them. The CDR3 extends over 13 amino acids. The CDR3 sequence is CASTTPGLEKLFF. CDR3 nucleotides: TGTGCCAGCACCACCCCTGGGCTAGAAAAACTGTTTTTT.

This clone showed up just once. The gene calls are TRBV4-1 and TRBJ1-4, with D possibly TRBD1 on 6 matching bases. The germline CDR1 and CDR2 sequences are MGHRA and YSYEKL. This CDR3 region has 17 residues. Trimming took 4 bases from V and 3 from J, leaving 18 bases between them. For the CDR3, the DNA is TGCGCCAGCAGCCCCGGGGAAGGGGGTAAGGCTAATGAAAAACTGTTTTTT. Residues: CASSPGEGGKANEKLFF.

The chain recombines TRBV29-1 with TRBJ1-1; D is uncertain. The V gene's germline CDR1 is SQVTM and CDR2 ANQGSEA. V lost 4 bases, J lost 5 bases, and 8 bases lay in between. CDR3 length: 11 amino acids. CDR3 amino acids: CSVASVTEAFF. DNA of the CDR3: TGCAGCGTTGCCTCGGTTACTGAAGCTTTCTTT.

The CDR3 DNA is TGTGCCAGCAGCTTTAGACAGGATACTAACTATGGCTACACCTTC. Its translation is CASSFRQDTNYGYTF. This chain uses TRBV7-9 with TRBJ1-2; tentatively, D is TRBD1 (6 bases). V was pared by 3 bases and J by 0 bases, with 11 bases between. The CDR3 has 15 amino acids. Germline V gene data show CDR1 as SEHNR and CDR2 as FQNEAQ (reference sequence).

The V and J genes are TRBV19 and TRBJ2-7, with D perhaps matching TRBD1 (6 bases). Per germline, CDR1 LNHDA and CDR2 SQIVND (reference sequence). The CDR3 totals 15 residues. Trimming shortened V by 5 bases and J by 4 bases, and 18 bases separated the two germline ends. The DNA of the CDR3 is TGTGCCAGTAGTGCTAGTTCCGGGACAACTTACGAGCAGTACTTC. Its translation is CASSASSGTTYEQYF. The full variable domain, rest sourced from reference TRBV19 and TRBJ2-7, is DGGITQSPKYLFRKEGQNVTLSCEQNLNHDAMYWYRQDPGQGLRLIYYSQIVNDFQKGDIAEGYSVSREKKESFPLTVTSAQKNPTAFYLCASSASSGTTYEQYFGPGTRLTVT.

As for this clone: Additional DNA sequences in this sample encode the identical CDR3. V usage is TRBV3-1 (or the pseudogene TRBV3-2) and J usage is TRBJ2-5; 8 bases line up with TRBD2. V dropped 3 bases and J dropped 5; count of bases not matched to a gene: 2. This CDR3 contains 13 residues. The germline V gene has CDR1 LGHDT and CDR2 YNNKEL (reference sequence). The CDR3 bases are TGTGCCAGCAGCCATCGGGGGGGTGAGACCCAGTACTTC. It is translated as CASSHRGGETQYF.

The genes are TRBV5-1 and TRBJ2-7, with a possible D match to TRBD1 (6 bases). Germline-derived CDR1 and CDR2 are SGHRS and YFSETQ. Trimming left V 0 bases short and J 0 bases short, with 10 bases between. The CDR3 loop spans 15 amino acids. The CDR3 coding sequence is TGCGCCAGCAGCTTGGATCGGGACACCTCCTACGAGCAGTACTTC. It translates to CASSLDRDTSYEQYF. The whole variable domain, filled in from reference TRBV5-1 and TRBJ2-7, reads KAGVTQTPRYLIKTRGQQVTLSCSPISGHRSVSWYQQTPGQGLQFLFEYFSETQRNKGNFPGRFSGRQFSNSRSEMNVSTLELGDSALYLCASSLDRDTSYEQYFGPGTRLTVT.

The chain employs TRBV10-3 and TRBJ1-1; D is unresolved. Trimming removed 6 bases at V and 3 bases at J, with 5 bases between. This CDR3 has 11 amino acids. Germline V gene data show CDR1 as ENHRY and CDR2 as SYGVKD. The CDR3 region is CAIRRDTEAFF. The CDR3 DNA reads TGTGCCATCAGGAGGGACACTGAAGCTTTCTTT.

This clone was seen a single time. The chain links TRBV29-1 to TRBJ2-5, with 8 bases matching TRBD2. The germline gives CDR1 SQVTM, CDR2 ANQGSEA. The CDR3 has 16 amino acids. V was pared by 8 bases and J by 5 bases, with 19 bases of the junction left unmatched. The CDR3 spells CSPVGWRGALPETQYF. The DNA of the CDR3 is TGCAGCCCCGTCGGGTGGCGGGGGGCTCTACCGGAGACCCAGTACTTC.

CDR3: CASSYRTEEAFF. The CDR3 region has the DNA TGTGCCAGCAGCTACCGCACAGAGGAAGCTTTCTTT. The chain links TRBV5-5 to TRBJ1-1; D uncertain. Trimming took off 3 bases at V and 8 bases at J, with 11 bases between the two ends. Germline V lookup: CDR1 SGHKS, CDR2 YYEKEE (reference sequence). The CDR3 extends over 12 amino acids.

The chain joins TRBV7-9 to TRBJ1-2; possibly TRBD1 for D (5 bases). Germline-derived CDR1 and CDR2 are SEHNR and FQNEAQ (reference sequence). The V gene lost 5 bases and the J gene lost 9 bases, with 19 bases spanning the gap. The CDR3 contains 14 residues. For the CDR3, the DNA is TGTGCCAGCAGCCCGGACCAATTGGGGGGGAGCTACACCTTC. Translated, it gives CASSPDQLGGSYTF.

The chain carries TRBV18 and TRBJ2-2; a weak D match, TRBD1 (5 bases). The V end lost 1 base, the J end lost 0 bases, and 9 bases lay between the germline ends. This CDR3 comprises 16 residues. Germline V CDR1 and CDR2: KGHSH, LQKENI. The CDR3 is CASSPRREANTGELFF. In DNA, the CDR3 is TGTGCCAGCTCACCACGCAGGGAAGCGAACACCGGGGAGCTGTTTTTT.

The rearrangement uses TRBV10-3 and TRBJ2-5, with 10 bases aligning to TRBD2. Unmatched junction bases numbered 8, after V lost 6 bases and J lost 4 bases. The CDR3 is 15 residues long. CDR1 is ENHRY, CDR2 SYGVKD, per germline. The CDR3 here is CAISSLAGTTETQYF. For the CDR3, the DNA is TGTGCCATCAGCTCACTAGCGGGGACCACAGAGACCCAGTACTTC.

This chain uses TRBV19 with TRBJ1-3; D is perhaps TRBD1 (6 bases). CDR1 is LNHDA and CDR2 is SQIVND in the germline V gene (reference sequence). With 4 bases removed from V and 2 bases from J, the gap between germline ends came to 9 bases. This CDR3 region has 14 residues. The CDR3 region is CASSTGTPGNTIYF. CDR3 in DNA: TGTGCCAGTAGTACCGGGACACCTGGAAACACCATATATTTT.

This CDR3 is CAWRPGQGLAAVSQPQHF. CDR3 bases: TGTGCCTGGAGGCCGGGACAGGGGCTCGCGGCGGTGAGTCAGCCCCAGCATTTT. This chain joins TRBV30 and TRBJ1-5; 10 bases align to TRBD1. With V trimmed by 3 bases and J by 6 bases, 17 bases remained unmatched. CDR1 GTSNPN and CDR2 SVGIG come from the germline V gene (reference sequence). The CDR3 loop spans 18 amino acids.

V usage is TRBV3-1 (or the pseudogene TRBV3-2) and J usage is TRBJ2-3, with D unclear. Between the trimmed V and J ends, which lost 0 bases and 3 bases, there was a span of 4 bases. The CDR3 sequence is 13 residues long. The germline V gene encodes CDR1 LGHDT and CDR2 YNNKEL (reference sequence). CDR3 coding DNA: TGTGCCAGCAGCCAAGATATAACAGATACGCAGTATTTT. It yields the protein CASSQDITDTQYF.

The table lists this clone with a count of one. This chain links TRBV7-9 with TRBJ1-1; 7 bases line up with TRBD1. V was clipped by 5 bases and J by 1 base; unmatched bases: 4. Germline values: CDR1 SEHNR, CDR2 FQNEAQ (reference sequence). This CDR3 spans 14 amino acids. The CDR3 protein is CASSGRQGNTEAFF. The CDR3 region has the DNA TGTGCCAGCAGCGGCCGACAGGGGAACACTGAAGCTTTCTTT.

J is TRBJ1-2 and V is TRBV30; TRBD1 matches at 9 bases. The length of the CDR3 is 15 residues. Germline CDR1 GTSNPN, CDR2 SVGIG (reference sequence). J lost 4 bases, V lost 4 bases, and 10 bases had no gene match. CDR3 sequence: CAWIGTGIGIYGYTF. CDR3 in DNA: TGTGCCTGGATTGGGACAGGGATAGGAATCTATGGCTACACCTTC. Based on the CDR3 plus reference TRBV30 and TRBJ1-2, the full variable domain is SQTIHQWPATLVQPVGSPLSLECTVEGTSNPNLYWYRQAAGRGLQLLFYSVGIGQISSEVPQNLSASRPQDRQFILSSKKLLLSDSGFYLCAWIGTGIGIYGYTFGSGTRLTVV.

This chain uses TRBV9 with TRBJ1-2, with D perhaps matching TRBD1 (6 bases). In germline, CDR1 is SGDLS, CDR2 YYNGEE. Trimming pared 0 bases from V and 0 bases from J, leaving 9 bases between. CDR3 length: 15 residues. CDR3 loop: CASSVGTASNYGYTF. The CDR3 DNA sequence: TGTGCCAGCAGCGTAGGGACAGCGTCTAACTATGGCTACACCTTC.

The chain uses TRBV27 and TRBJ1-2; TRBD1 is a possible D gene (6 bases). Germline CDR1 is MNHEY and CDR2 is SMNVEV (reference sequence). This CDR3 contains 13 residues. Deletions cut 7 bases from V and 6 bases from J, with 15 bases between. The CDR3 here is CASTMRGSNGYTF. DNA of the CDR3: TGTGCCAGCACCATGAGGGGGTCCAATGGCTACACCTTC.

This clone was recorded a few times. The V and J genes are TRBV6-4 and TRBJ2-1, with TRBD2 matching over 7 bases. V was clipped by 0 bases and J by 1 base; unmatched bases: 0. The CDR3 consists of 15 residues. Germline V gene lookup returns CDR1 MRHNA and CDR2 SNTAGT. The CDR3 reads CASSDSSGSYNEQFF. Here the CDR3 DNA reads TGTGCCAGCAGTGACTCTAGCGGGTCCTACAATGAGCAGTTCTTC.

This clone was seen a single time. Here the CDR3 reads CSVAEGTSGGGAYEQYF. The CDR3 DNA reads TGCAGCGTTGCCGAAGGGACTAGCGGGGGAGGAGCCTACGAGCAGTACTTC. The rearrangement links TRBV29-1 to TRBJ2-7, with 14 nucleotides matching TRBD2. The V gene's germline CDR1 is SQVTM and CDR2 ANQGSEA. The CDR3 has 17 amino acids. With 4 bases clipped from V and 2 bases from J, the junction kept 10 bases outside the gene matches.

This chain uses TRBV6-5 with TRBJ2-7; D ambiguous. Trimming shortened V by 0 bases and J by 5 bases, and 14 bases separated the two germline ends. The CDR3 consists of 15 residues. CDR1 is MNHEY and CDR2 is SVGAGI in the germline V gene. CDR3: CASSYSPLPNHEQYF. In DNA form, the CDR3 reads TGTGCCAGCAGTTACTCGCCCCTTCCTAACCACGAGCAGTACTTC.

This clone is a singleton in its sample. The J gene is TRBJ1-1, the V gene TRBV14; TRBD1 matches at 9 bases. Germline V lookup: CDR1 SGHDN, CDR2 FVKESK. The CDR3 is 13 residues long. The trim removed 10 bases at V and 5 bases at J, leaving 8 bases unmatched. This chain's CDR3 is CATARDRVTEAFF. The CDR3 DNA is TGTGCCACCGCACGGGACAGGGTGACTGAAGCTTTCTTT.